Reported below is one T cell receptor (beta chain). The memory T cells were sequenced right after ex vivo isolation, without culture. The data were taken from a study of CD4 T cell repertoires in COVID-19. Libraries were prepared by immunoSEQ multiplex PCR; TCRdb keeps only in-frame clonotypes and omits some of them. The sample has about 24,000 clones, about 94% seen once; the top ten hold roughly 0.65%. Germline V gene data show CDR1 as DFQATT and CDR2 as SNEGSKA (reference sequence). The CDR3 is 11 amino acids. V was trimmed by 6 bases and J by 5 bases, leaving 10 bases between them. The chain combines TRBV20-1 with TRBJ1-1; D gene uncertain. The source material was circulating follicular helper CD4+ T cells (cTfh) from blood, sampled before the COVID-19 pandemic. This TCR came from a human donor who had COVID-19. The CDR3 DNA follows: TGCAGTGCCACCGACTGGACTGAAGCTTTCTTT. Amino acids: CSATDWTEAFF.